Shown below are 17 T cell receptor beta chains from a single sample sequenced in a study of blood T cells in healthy people across ages. Together with a sample-barcoded 5' primer, a J-beta primer mix was included in a second PCR lasting about 7 to 11 cycles. TCRdb processed the 5' RACE reads anew with MiXCR; each CDR3 protein has one entry. The data contain around 990,000 distinct CDR3 sequences, less than 25% of them singletons. The sample was also reused in another study, on T cells of mothers and their children.

The material sequenced was blood. The receptors were sampled from a girl between 2 and 10 years old in good health.

Details on this clonotype: A read error may be the cause here, since a much bigger clone is one base away. J is TRBJ2-7 and V is TRBV6-6, with D unclear. The J call is in doubt because the DNA end fits TRBJ2-1 better. Germline CDR1 and CDR2: MNHNY and SVGAGI (reference sequence). This CDR3 has 13 residues. CDR3 coding DNA: TGTGCCAGCAGTTACAGGCCCTACAATGAGCAGTTCTTC. It translates to CASSYRPYNEQFF.

This clonotype was seen only a few times. V usage is TRBV4-1 and J usage is TRBJ1-2; 9 nucleotides align to TRBD1. Germline V gene sequence: CDR1 MGHRA, CDR2 YSYEKL. V lost 3 bases, J lost 7 bases, and 9 bases stayed unmatched. There are 15 residues in the CDR3. The CDR3 region is CASSHLRQGDPGYTF. Written as DNA, the CDR3 is TGCGCCAGCAGCCATCTCCGACAGGGGGACCCTGGCTACACCTTC.

This chain connects TRBV29-1 to TRBJ1-3; D is possibly TRBD1 (5 bases). CDR1 and CDR2 (germline): SQVTM, ANQGSEA. The V and J ends lost 6 bases and 0 bases respectively, with 15 bases between them. CDR3 length: 15 residues. CDR3 sequence reads: CSVFDSFGSGNTIYF. CDR3 DNA sequence: TGCAGCGTGTTTGACAGTTTTGGCTCTGGAAACACCATATATTTT.

The chain's CDR3 is CASSSRPYGTANTGELFF. DNA of the CDR3: TGCGCCAGCAGCTCGCGGCCTTACGGGACAGCGAACACCGGGGAGCTGTTTTTT. J is TRBJ2-2 and V is TRBV5-1, with 7 bases that match TRBD1. With 3 bases clipped from V and 0 bases from J, the junction kept 11 bases outside the gene matches. Germline V lookup: CDR1 SGHRS, CDR2 YFSETQ. There are 18 residues in the CDR3.

This sequence joins TRBV29-1 and TRBJ2-7, with D perhaps matching TRBD2 (5 bases). V lost 5 bases and J lost 3, with 14 bases in between. Germline V gives CDR1 SQVTM, CDR2 ANQGSEA. The CDR3 extends over 13 amino acids. In DNA form, the CDR3 reads TGCAGCGTTCGGGTAAGCGGATTCTACGAGCAGTACTTC. Its translation is CSVRVSGFYEQYF.

A few counts support this clonotype. The chain has TRBV6-2 or TRBV6-3 and TRBJ2-5; D may match TRBD1 or TRBD2 (5 bases each). From germline, CDR1 is MNHEY and CDR2 SVGEGT. The CDR3 length is 12 residues. Trimming removed 5 bases from V and 5 bases from J, with 9 bases in between. The CDR3 here is CASSNGGETQYF. The CDR3, as DNA: TGTGCCAGCAGTAATGGGGGTGAGACCCAGTACTTC.

The CDR3 DNA reads as TGTGCCAGCAGGCCCCTAGCGGGTGGGCATGAGCAGTTCTTC. The encoded protein is CASRPLAGGHEQFF. This chain connects TRBV6-1 to TRBJ2-1; 8 positions match TRBD2. The CDR3 consists of 14 residues. The germline V gene has CDR1 MNHNS and CDR2 SASEGT. The junction had 9 bases not matched to a gene; V was cut back by 6 bases and J by 8 bases.

V gene TRBV9 combines with J gene TRBJ2-5, with D maybe TRBD2 (5 bases). Judging by the DNA end, TRBJ2-1 fits better; the J call may be wrong. This CDR3 comprises 13 residues. Germline V gene data show CDR1 as SGDLS and CDR2 as YYNGEE. CDR3 sequence reads: CASSDPGLNEQFF. The DNA for the CDR3 is TGTGCCAGCAGCGACCCAGGACTCAATGAGCAGTTCTTC.

In this sample, this clonotype turned up once. This chain joins TRBV19 and TRBJ2-3, with 8 bases aligning to TRBD2. Trimming took 6 bases from V and 2 from J; bases not matched to a gene: 28. This CDR3 has 22 amino acids. CDR1 is LNHDA, CDR2 SQIVND, per germline (reference sequence). CDR3 residues: CASSIKGGGPCPKTMVTDTQYF. The DNA of the CDR3 is TGTGCCAGTAGCATCAAGGGCGGGGGGCCGTGTCCCAAAACTATGGTCACAGATACGCAGTATTTT.

The table lists this clonotype with many counts. The chain combines TRBV29-1 with TRBJ2-7; 7 bases agree with TRBD1. The germline gives CDR1 SQVTM, CDR2 ANQGSEA. CDR3 length: 13 amino acids. V dropped 6 bases and J dropped 0; count of bases not matched to a gene: 5. In DNA form, the CDR3 reads TGCAGCGTGACGGGACAGCTCTCCTACGAGCAGTACTTC. Protein sequence: CSVTGQLSYEQYF.

This clonotype was observed at least ten times. The genes are TRBV13 and TRBJ2-5; 12 bases match TRBD2. V was clipped by 6 bases and J by 5 bases; unmatched bases: 10. CDR1 and CDR2 from the germline V gene are PRHDT and FYEKMQ (reference sequence). This CDR3 has 16 amino acids. The CDR3 coding sequence is TGTGCCAGCAGTTTACTAGCGGGGGGAATAGGGGAGACCCAGTACTTC. Amino acid sequence: CASSLLAGGIGETQYF.

This clonotype turned up a few times. This chain links TRBV2 with TRBJ2-3; D possibly corresponds to TRBD2 (6 bases). Germline loops: CDR1 SNHLY, CDR2 FYNNEI. The length of the CDR3 is 15 residues. V lost 1 base and J lost 1, with 9 bases in between. The chain's CDR3 is CASSEGASGTDTQYF. CDR3 sequence (DNA): TGTGCCAGCAGTGAAGGGGCTAGCGGCACAGATACGCAGTATTTT.

The chain uses TRBV6-1 and TRBJ2-7; TRBD1 might be the D (5 bases). V was pared by 7 bases and J by 2 bases, with 12 bases between. Germline V CDR1 and CDR2: MNHNS, SASEGT. CDR3 length: 13 amino acids. As DNA, the CDR3 is TGTGCCAGCATGGACACGGTAGCCTACGAGCAGTACTTC. This codes for CASMDTVAYEQYF.

Comments on this clonotype: One junction end does not reproduce the germline sequence, and a read error may be involved. The chain is built from TRBV7-2 and TRBJ2-3; tentative D call: TRBD2 (6 bases). The CDR3 sequence is 17 residues long. The germline gives CDR1 SGHTA, CDR2 FQGNSA. CDR3 protein: CASGLKVSGTSTDTQYF. The CDR3 nucleotides read TGTGCCAGCGGCTTGAAGGTATCAGGGACTAGCACAGATACGCAGTATTTT.

This chain uses TRBV28 with TRBJ1-1; 9 nucleotides match TRBD1. J lost 4 bases, V lost 2 bases, and 5 bases had no gene match. The length of the CDR3 is 15 residues. Per the germline V gene, CDR1 is MDHEN and CDR2 is SYDVKM. The CDR3 sequence is CASSLLNRGRTEAFF. The CDR3 nucleotides read TGTGCCAGCAGTTTACTAAACAGGGGGCGCACTGAAGCTTTCTTT.

The gene calls are TRBV18 and TRBJ2-5, with TRBD2 matching over 8 bases. Germline CDR1 is KGHSH and CDR2 is LQKENI. The V segment lost 4 bases and the J segment 5 bases; nucleotides outside the gene matches: 15. The CDR3 extends over 17 amino acids. The CDR3 bases are TGTGCCAGCTCACTACTAGGGACTAGGACGTCATCGGAGACCCAGTACTTC. Translation gives CASSLLGTRTSSETQYF.

The chain combines TRBV29-1 with TRBJ2-5, with D unclear. The closer fit of TRBJ2-7 to the DNA end suggests the J call may be wrong. Germline CDR1 SQVTM, CDR2 ANQGSEA. There are 14 residues in the CDR3. The CDR3 loop is CSVEKGNNSYEQYF. The CDR3 DNA follows: TGCAGCGTTGAGAAAGGAAACAACTCCTACGAGCAGTACTTC.